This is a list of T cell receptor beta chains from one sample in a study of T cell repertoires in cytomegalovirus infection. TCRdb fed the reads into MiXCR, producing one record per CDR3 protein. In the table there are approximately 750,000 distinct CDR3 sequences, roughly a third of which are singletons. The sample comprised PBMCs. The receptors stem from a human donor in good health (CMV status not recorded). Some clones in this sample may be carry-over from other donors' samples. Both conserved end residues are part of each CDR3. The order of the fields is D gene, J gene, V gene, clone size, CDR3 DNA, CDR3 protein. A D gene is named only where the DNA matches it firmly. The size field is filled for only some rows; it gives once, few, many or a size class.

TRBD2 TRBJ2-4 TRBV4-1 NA TGCGCCAGCAGCCAAGAGAAGGCCCCTAGCGGGGGATCCAAAAACATTCAGTACTTC CASSQEKAPSGGSKNIQYF
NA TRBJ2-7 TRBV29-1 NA TGCAGCGCCTCGACAGTCTCCTACGAGCAGTACTTC CSASTVSYEQYF
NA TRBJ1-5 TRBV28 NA TGTGCCAGCAGTTTATTAGGGTTACAGCCCCAGCATTTT CASSLLGLQPQHF
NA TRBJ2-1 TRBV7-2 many TGTGCCAGCGGCCGCTCCTACAATGAGCAGTTCTTC CASGRSYNEQFF
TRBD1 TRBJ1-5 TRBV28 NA TGTGCCAGCGCCCGGGACAGGAGCAATCAGCCCCAGCATTTT CASARDRSNQPQHF
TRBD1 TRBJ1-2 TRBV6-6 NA TGTGTCAGCAGCCTGGACAGGCAGGATGGCTACACCTTC CVSSLDRQDGYTF
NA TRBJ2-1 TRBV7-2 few TGTGCCAGCAGCTTATCTAGTATCTCCTACAATGAGCAGTTCTTC CASSLSSISYNEQFF
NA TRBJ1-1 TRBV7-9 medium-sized TGTGCCAGCAGCTTAGGCGCCACTGAAGCTTTCTTT CASSLGATEAFF
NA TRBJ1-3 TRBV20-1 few TGCAGTGCTAGAGATCAGGGAAACACCATATATTTT CSARDQGNTIYF
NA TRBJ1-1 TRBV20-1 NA TGCAGTGCTAGAGATACGCACACTGAAGCTTTCTTT CSARDTHTEAFF
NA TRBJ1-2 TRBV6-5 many TGTGCCAGCAGTTACCTGATGGAAGGGCCCAACTATGGCTACACCTTC CASSYLMEGPNYGYTF
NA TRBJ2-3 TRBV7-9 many TGTGCCAGCAGTCATGGTGGCAGGGGAGATACGCAGTATTTT CASSHGGRGDTQYF
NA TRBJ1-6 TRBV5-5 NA TGTGCCAGCAGCTTTCTTGACAGGAGGGATTCACCCCTCCACTTT CASSFLDRRDSPLHF
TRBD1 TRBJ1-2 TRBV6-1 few TGTGCCAGCAGCGTCTCTGGACAGGCGATCTATGGCTACACCTTC CASSVSGQAIYGYTF
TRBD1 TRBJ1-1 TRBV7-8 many TGTGCCAGCAGCCCTGGACAGGGTCGGGGAAACACTGAAGCTTTCTTT CASSPGQGRGNTEAFF
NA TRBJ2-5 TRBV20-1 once TGCAGTGCTAGTTTTCCGTCCGAGGGGGAGACCCAGTACTTC CSASFPSEGETQYF
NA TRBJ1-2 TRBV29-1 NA TGCAGCGTTGAAGGTACCCAGGGTAACTATGGCTACACCTTC CSVEGTQGNYGYTF
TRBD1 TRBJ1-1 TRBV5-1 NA TGCGCCAGCAGCTCCGTCGGACAGGGGGGGAACACTGAAGCTTTCTTT CASSSVGQGGNTEAFF
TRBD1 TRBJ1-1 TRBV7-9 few TGTGCCAGCAGCGCCCGGGACAGGGTGAACACTGAAGCTTTCTTT CASSARDRVNTEAFF
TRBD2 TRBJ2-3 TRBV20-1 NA TGCAGTGCGCCGGAACCCTGGACTAGCGGAACCACAGATACGCAGTATTTT CSAPEPWTSGTTDTQYF